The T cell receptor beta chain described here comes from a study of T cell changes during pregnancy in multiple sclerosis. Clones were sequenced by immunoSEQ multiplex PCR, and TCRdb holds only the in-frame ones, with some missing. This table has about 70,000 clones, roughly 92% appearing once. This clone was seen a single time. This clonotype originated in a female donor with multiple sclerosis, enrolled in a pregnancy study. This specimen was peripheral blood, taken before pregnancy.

CDR3 coding DNA: TGTGCCAGCAGTAAACAGGGGGACCCTTACAATGAGCAGTTCTTC. This codes for CASSKQGDPYNEQFF. This chain joins TRBV6-6 and TRBJ2-1; 8 bases fit TRBD1. The CDR3 totals 15 residues. V dropped 5 bases and J dropped 4; count of bases not matched to a gene: 7. The germline gives CDR1 MNHNY, CDR2 SVGAGI (reference sequence).